A selection of T cell receptor beta chains follows, all from one sample in a study of chemoradiotherapy in HPV16-positive cancers. Produced via immunoSEQ multiplex PCR; TCRdb's table is partial and in-frame only. The sample lists 40,000 or so clones; 65% to 80% were seen once. The sample was blood, taken from a patient who underwent chemoradiotherapy. These receptors all come from a human donor with HPV-associated anogenital cancer. The CDR3 runs from the conserved cysteine through the conserved F or W. A D gene is named only where the DNA matches it firmly. For some rows the clone size is stated as once, few or many, or as a class when expanded; others skip it.

abundance | j_gene | d_gene | v_gene | CDR3aa | CDR3nt
- | TRBJ2-7 | TRBD2 | TRBV27 | CASSNPSGGFYEQYF | TGTGCCAGCAGCAACCCTAGCGGGGGGTTCTACGAGCAGTACTTC
- | TRBJ1-1 | - | TRBV10-3 | CAISPGGGDTEAFF | TGTGCCATCAGCCCAGGCGGGGGGGACACTGAAGCTTTCTTT
- | TRBJ1-3 | - | TRBV4-2 | CASSQVSETGNTIYF | TGTGCCAGCAGCCAAGTGTCAGAGACTGGAAACACCATATATTTT
- | TRBJ1-2 | - | TRBV6-6 | CASSHKGGEVGYTF | TGTGCCAGCAGTCACAAAGGGGGGGAGGTAGGCTACACCTTC
- | TRBJ2-1 | - | TRBV5-1 | CASSLNVYSYNEQFF | TGCGCCAGCAGCTTAAACGTATACTCCTACAATGAGCAGTTCTTC
- | TRBJ2-3 | - | TRBV4-2 | CASSPLSTDTQYF | TGTGCCAGCAGTCCCCTTAGCACAGATACGCAGTATTTT
- | TRBJ2-7 | - | TRBV5-1 | CASRDRIMSYEQYF | TGCGCCAGCAGGGACAGAATTATGAGCTACGAGCAGTACTTC
- | TRBJ1-1 | - | TRBV4-1 | CASSPGGLRPLNTEAFF | TGCGCCAGCAGCCCGGGAGGACTGCGACCCTTGAACACTGAAGCTTTCTTT
- | TRBJ1-2 | TRBD1 | TRBV29-1 | CSVGQGKILGGYTF | TGCAGCGTTGGACAGGGAAAAATACTAGGTGGCTACACCTTC
- | TRBJ2-2 | - | TRBV6-5 | CASSKGLGELFF | TGTGCCAGCAGTAAAGGGCTCGGGGAGCTGTTTTTT
- | TRBJ1-2 | TRBD1 | TRBV11-2 | CASSLEDRGRSKGYTF | TGTGCCAGCAGCTTAGAAGACAGGGGGCGTTCGAAGGGCTACACCTTC
- | TRBJ2-3 | - | TRBV28 | CASSPSWDTQYF | TGTGCCAGCAGCCCGTCGTGGGATACGCAGTATTTT
- | TRBJ1-6 | TRBD1 | TRBV2 | CASSGDRGVSPLHF | TGTGCCAGCAGCGGGGACAGGGGTGTATCACCCCTCCACTTT
- | TRBJ1-1 | TRBD1 | TRBV19 | CASSPRTGGNTEAFF | TGTGCCAGTAGTCCCCGGACAGGGGGGAACACTGAAGCTTTCTTT
- | TRBJ2-7 | TRBD1 | TRBV2 | CASSEGVRTGGSYEQYF | TGTGCCAGCAGTGAGGGGGTTAGGACAGGTGGCTCCTACGAGCAGTACTTC
- | TRBJ1-1 | - | TRBV19 | CASSFDVYTEAFF | TGTGCCAGTAGCTTCGACGTGTACACTGAAGCTTTCTTT
- | TRBJ2-7 | TRBD2 | TRBV11-3 | CASSRMPSGSYEQYF | TGTGCCAGCAGCCGTATGCCTAGCGGCTCCTACGAGCAGTACTTC
few | TRBJ2-3 | TRBD2 | TRBV7-9 | CASVPAGGLDTQYF | TGTGCCAGCGTCCCAGCGGGGGGGCTGGATACGCAGTATTTT
- | TRBJ2-7 | - | TRBV7-9 | CASSLGDEQYF | TGTGCCAGCAGCTTAGGCGACGAGCAGTACTTC
- | TRBJ1-2 | - | TRBV5-1 | CASSLGAGALYGYTF | TGCGCCAGCAGCTTGGGGGCAGGGGCGCTTTATGGCTACACCTTC
- | TRBJ2-1 | - | TRBV5-6 | CASSPLTWGSSYNEQFF | TGTGCCAGCAGCCCACTAACATGGGGAAGCTCCTACAATGAGCAGTTCTTC
once | TRBJ1-3 | - | TRBV11-2 | CASSRTGGRNTIYF | TGTGCCAGCAGTAGGACGGGGGGGCGAAACACCATATATTTT
- | TRBJ2-7 | - | TRBV19 | CASSMQARTYEQYF | TGTGCCAGTAGTATGCAGGCCAGGACATACGAGCAGTACTTC
few | TRBJ1-1 | - | TRBV19 | CASSTQSEAFF | TGTGCCAGTAGTACCCAGAGTGAAGCTTTCTTT
- | TRBJ2-3 | TRBD2 | TRBV19 | CASSMPGLPFTDTQYF | TGTGCCAGTAGTATGCCGGGACTACCATTCACAGATACGCAGTATTTT
- | TRBJ1-2 | - | TRBV14 | CASSQGHNYGYTF | TGTGCCAGCAGCCAGGGACACAACTATGGCTACACCTTC
- | TRBJ2-5 | - | TRBV7-2 | CASSSTTGLETQYF | TGTGCCAGCAGCTCTACGACAGGTTTAGAGACCCAGTACTTC
few | TRBJ1-2 | - | TRBV6-5 | CASRGLGSLYGYTF | TGTGCCAGCAGGGGGTTGGGCAGCCTCTATGGCTACACCTTC
once | TRBJ2-1 | - | TRBV29-1 | CSVETGNSYNEQFF | TGCAGCGTTGAGACGGGGAACTCCTACAATGAGCAGTTCTTC
once | TRBJ1-1 | - | TRBV14 | CASSQNPGDEAFF | TGTGCCAGCAGCCAAAACCCCGGGGACGAAGCTTTCTTT
- | TRBJ2-7 | - | TRBV6-5 | CASSYLYEQYF | TGTGCCAGCAGTTATCTCTACGAGCAGTACTTC
- | TRBJ2-7 | - | TRBV7-9 | CASSQDGTYEQYF | TGTGCCAGCAGCCAGGACGGGACCTACGAGCAGTACTTC
- | TRBJ1-6 | - | TRBV27 | CASSPSGRLRSPLHF | TGTGCCAGCAGTCCCTCGGGCAGGCTTCGCTCACCCCTCCACTTT
- | TRBJ1-3 | - | TRBV9 | CASSPVVRPGSDTIYF | TGTGCCAGCAGCCCCGTTGTTAGGCCGGGGTCCGACACCATATATTTT
- | TRBJ1-4 | - | TRBV5-1 | CASSLGLIQGGEKLFF | TGCGCCAGCAGCTTGGGGCTGATACAGGGCGGTGAAAAACTGTTTTTT
- | TRBJ1-1 | TRBD1 | TRBV14 | CASSQDPGTGVIDTEAFF | TGTGCCAGCAGCCAAGATCCCGGGACAGGGGTTATAGATACTGAAGCTTTCTTT
- | TRBJ1-6 | TRBD1 | TRBV9 | CASSAAGQGYSPLHF | TGTGCCAGCAGCGCCGCGGGACAGGGCTATTCACCCCTCCACTTT
- | TRBJ1-2 | - | TRBV19 | CASLTGTSYGYTF | TGTGCCAGCCTAACCGGGACAAGCTATGGCTACACCTTC
- | TRBJ2-1 | TRBD1 | TRBV6-1 | CASSDHPKQTGDNEQFF | TGTGCCAGCAGTGACCACCCTAAGCAGACAGGGGACAATGAGCAGTTCTTC
few | TRBJ1-2 | - | TRBV6-5 | CASSYSAVAGYGYTF | TGTGCCAGCAGTTACTCAGCCGTCGCGGGCTATGGCTACACCTTC
- | TRBJ2-7 | TRBD1 | TRBV4-1 | CASSPGTGWTYEQYF | TGCGCCAGCAGCCCGGGGACAGGGTGGACCTACGAGCAGTACTTC